This T cell receptor (beta chain) is drawn from a study of shared clonotypes between healthy human individuals (dated by TCRdb to the early 2020s). Study-wide context: Three men and two women, aged 18 to 49 years, made up the cohort. For each donor, CD4 naive and CD4 memory were each run on three plates, CD8 naive on two plates, and CD8 memory on one plate. To estimate repertoire size and how much clonotype sharing occurs between individuals, the study deeply sequenced the blood TCR repertoires of about five healthy adults. Libraries were prepared and TCR repertoires were sequenced by different laboratories using diverse techniques, in order to increase sequencing depth and limit assay-specific biases. Each donor's leukapheresis produced roughly between roughly 0.85 and 10 billion PBMCs.

Broader findings and caveats from the paper: Compared with non-shared clonotypes, clonotypes shared by all four sorted-subset donors had higher generation probabilities. Based on pairwise subsampling, the degree of clonotype sharing among donors was expected to be affected by sequencing depth. Across a few donors, approximately 4.9% of naive CD4, roughly 3.8% of naive CD8, about 2.3% of memory CD4, and over 0.35% of memory CD8 clonotypes were shared. Even with the large sequencing depth, rarefaction of the sorted-subset datasets indicated that sequencing was incomplete. Naive subsets generally had larger estimated clonotype richness than memory subsets. Sampling was restricted to blood, and TCR repertoires in tissue are likely to differ from TCR repertoires in blood. Because the study included only a small number of donors, the genetic and exposure-history diversity represented was limited.

On this clone itself: The antigen it binds to is not known. No base-level quality is on record; no much larger clone is a single base apart. The sample contains more than one DNA sequence encoding this CDR3.

TCR CDR3 regions were amplified from genomic DNA by multiplex PCR using the deep immunoSEQ assay. For each cell subset, the extracted genomic DNA was distributed evenly across all wells of several immunoSEQ 96-well plates, and each plate served as one replicate. For sorted subsets, each replicate PCR was loaded with approximately 200 ng genomic DNA, equivalent to 30,000 or so T cell genomes. Purified libraries were measured with a Qubit 3.0 fluorometer, size-checked on a Bioanalyzer 2100, and measured again with the KAPA Library Quantification kit. Each immunoSEQ 96-well plate was sequenced on its own single-read 150-cycle Illumina NextSeq 550 flow cell. For the original study's pipeline: Because only junctional sequences without quality scores were contained in the immunoSEQ output, filtering matching that applied to full-length reads could not be performed. Sequences were annotated with PyIR, a Python wrapper for IgBLAST v1.9, using IMGT germline references to assign V/J genes and CDR3. Reads were filtered out if the reads had weak V/J assignments (E-value above 1e-6), no CDR3, stop codons, out-of-frame junctions, or ambiguous translated residues. A V3J clonotype was defined by an identical inferred V gene, J gene, and CDR3 amino acid sequence. Percentage overlap between repertoires was computed as shared unique clonotypes divided by the size of the smaller repertoire. Richness of each repertoire was evaluated using RTK rarefaction, the Chao1 estimator, and Recon v2.1 estimates of unobserved clonotypes. OLGA was used to compute generation probabilities for all TCRbeta clonotypes that the gDNA method yielded from a handful of donors. Entries here come from immuneACCESS through TCRdb and include only in-frame sequences with V and J called. Some clones fail to appear in such tables; in the studies checked, an unresolved V gene covers under half of the shortfall, and the cause of the remainder is unknown. D and trimming come from the DNA, and the V and J calls and clone size come from that table. Across this sample there are about 2.4 million clones, with 93% seen only once. Together, the top ten hold about 0.39% of the sample.

Sequences KGHSH (CDR1) and LQKENI (CDR2) are obtained from the germline V gene. From the cysteine through the phenylalanine, the CDR3 covers 13 amino acids. The entry retains the CDR3 DNA only, 39 bases that are in frame from base 1. A distance of 7 bases separates the germline ends of V and J, which lose 3 bases and 2 bases respectively. The donors were healthy, HIV-negative adults with no recently reported acute infections or vaccinations. Every donor was a Caucasian adult living in Nashville, Tennessee, USA. CD4+ T cells were enriched through magnetic negative selection, after which naive cells were positively selected on CD45RA and the remaining negative fraction served as the memory subset. After blood collection by leukapheresis, PBMCs were isolated using Ficoll-Histopaque density gradient centrifugation and then cryopreserved in the vapor phase of liquid nitrogen. Purity and quantity of every magnetically sorted T cell population were checked by analytical flow cytometry. From each sorted fraction, genomic DNA was isolated and quantified by UV absorbance on a Nanodrop 2000c.

The sample taken for sequencing was naive CD4+ T cells from PBMCs. This specimen's cell subset or site label, interpreted: CD45RA+ positively selected. The rearrangement joined TRBV18 to TRBJ1-1, with the D gene uncertain. The TCR was taken from a man younger than 30 in good health. Some clones in this sample may be carry-over from other donors' samples. The CDR3 region reads CASSPQSNTEAFF. In nucleotide form, the sequence is TGTGCCAGCTCACCCCAGAGTAACACTGAAGCTTTCTTT. The reference TRBV18 and TRBJ1-1 proteins fill in what lies around the CDR3, so the full variable domain reads NAGVMQNPRHLVRRRGQEARLRCSPMKGHSHVYWYRQLPEEGLKFMVYLQKENIIDESGMPKERFSAEFPKEGPSILRIQQVVRGDSAAYFCASSPQSNTEAFFGQGTRLTVV.